Following are 31 T cell receptor beta chains from one sample sequenced in a study of blood T cell repertoires in COVID-19. The method was immunoSEQ multiplex PCR; TCRdb's version includes in-frame clones alone and lacks a portion of them. The sample holds about 80,000 clones, roughly four fifths seen once. The sample was peripheral blood. Receptors were obtained from a man older than 75 with acute or convalescent COVID-19.

The rearrangement joins TRBV25-1 to TRBJ1-4; 7 bases match TRBD1. The J segment lost 8 bases and the V segment lost 5 bases, leaving 11 bases of the junction unmatched. The CDR3 extends over 15 amino acids. Germline loops: CDR1 MGHDK, CDR2 SYGVNS. CDR3: CASSPGQAYAEKLFF. The CDR3 region has the DNA TGTGCCAGCAGTCCCGGACAGGCGTATGCGGAAAAACTGTTTTTT.

The V gene is TRBV3-1 (or the pseudogene TRBV3-2), the J gene TRBJ1-2, with D possibly matching TRBD1 (6 bases). V was shortened by 7 bases and J by 6 bases, with 24 bases between the two germline ends. There are 16 residues in the CDR3. Germline loops: CDR1 LGHDT, CDR2 YNNKEL (reference sequence). The CDR3 coding sequence is TGTGCCAGCACTTCCCAGGGGCTAAGGGGGATTCATGGCTACACCTTC. It is translated as CASTSQGLRGIHGYTF.

The CDR3 loop is CASSRDSSGANVLTF. CDR3 nucleotides: TGTGCCAGCTCACGCGACAGCTCTGGGGCCAACGTCCTGACTTTC. The rearrangement uses TRBV18 and TRBJ2-6; tentatively, D is TRBD1 (5 bases). The CDR3 length is 15 residues. Trimming shortened V by 4 bases and J by 0 bases, and 7 bases separated the two germline ends. Germline assignment: CDR1 KGHSH and CDR2 LQKENI.

V is TRBV6-5 and J is TRBJ1-1, with no clear D. The CDR3 spans 13 residues. The V gene's germline CDR1 is MNHEY and CDR2 SVGAGI. Trimming cost V 2 bases and J 4 bases, with 8 bases left between them. CDR3: CASSYDTSTEAFF. CDR3 coding DNA: TGTGCCAGCAGTTACGACACCTCCACTGAAGCTTTCTTT.

The chain couples TRBV11-2 to TRBJ2-1, with TRBD1 matching 9 bases. The CDR3 contains 11 residues. J lost 14 bases, V lost 5 bases, and 4 bases had no gene match. Germline V gene lookup returns CDR1 SGHAT and CDR2 FQNNGV. In DNA, the CDR3 is TGTGCCAGCAGCGCCCGGGACAGGGAGTTCTTC. Protein sequence: CASSARDREFF.

On this clone: The sample holds other DNA sequences that translate to the same CDR3. The chain is built from TRBV5-1 and TRBJ2-1; TRBD1 might be the D (6 bases). Per the germline V gene, CDR1 is SGHRS and CDR2 is YFSETQ. There are 15 residues in the CDR3. Trimming stripped 0 bases from V and 2 bases from J, with 9 bases between. The CDR3 here is CASSLETGTYNEQFF. The CDR3 DNA reads as TGCGCCAGCAGCTTGGAGACAGGAACCTACAATGAGCAGTTCTTC.

The chain employs TRBV5-1 and TRBJ1-1; 7 nucleotides match TRBD1. The germline V gene has CDR1 SGHRS and CDR2 YFSETQ. Germline trimming cut 0 bases from V and 0 bases from J; bases unmatched to any gene: 5. There are 16 residues in the CDR3. As DNA, the CDR3 is TGCGCCAGCAGCTTGGTGGCGAGGGGGCTGAACACTGAAGCTTTCTTT. It specifies CASSLVARGLNTEAFF. The entire variable domain, with the rest obtained from reference TRBV5-1 and TRBJ1-1, is as follows: KAGVTQTPRYLIKTRGQQVTLSCSPISGHRSVSWYQQTPGQGLQFLFEYFSETQRNKGNFPGRFSGRQFSNSRSEMNVSTLELGDSALYLCASSLVARGLNTEAFFGQGTRLTVV.

CDR3 sequence reads: CASSLAVLADTDTQYF. The DNA of the CDR3 is TGTGCCAGCAGCTTAGCGGTGCTAGCGGACACAGATACGCAGTATTTT. The chain couples TRBV11-2 to TRBJ2-3; TRBD2 matches at 7 bases. This CDR3 contains 16 residues. Germline V gene data show CDR1 as SGHAT and CDR2 as FQNNGV. Trimming cost V 1 base and J 2 bases; bases outside gene matches: 6.

The chain couples TRBV19 to TRBJ1-2; D not certain. V lost 8 bases, J lost 3 bases, and 7 bases lay in between. There are 11 residues in the CDR3. Germline CDR1 LNHDA, CDR2 SQIVND (reference sequence). The CDR3 protein is CASGSDYGYTF. Here the CDR3 DNA reads TGTGCCAGTGGTTCAGACTATGGCTACACCTTC.

The chain uses TRBV20-1 and TRBJ1-4, with TRBD1 identical over 9 bases. Germline loops: CDR1 DFQATT, CDR2 SNEGSKA (reference sequence). V shed 3 bases and J 2 bases; nucleotides not matched to a gene: 7. The CDR3 is 16 residues long. The CDR3 is CSASLTGGITNEKLFF. CDR3 bases: TGCAGTGCTAGTTTGACAGGGGGGATCACTAATGAAAAACTGTTTTTT.

This clone was picked up a small number of times. The rearrangement uses TRBV30 and TRBJ1-2; possible D gene TRBD1, 6 bases. Between the trimmed V and J ends, which lost 5 bases and 8 bases, there was a span of 24 bases. This CDR3 comprises 15 residues. Per the germline V gene, CDR1 is GTSNPN and CDR2 is SVGIG (reference sequence). CDR3 loop: CAWCKGGYFGQGYTF. Written as DNA, the CDR3 is TGTGCCTGGTGCAAAGGGGGTTACTTCGGGCAAGGCTACACCTTC.

This clone was counted a single time. This chain connects TRBV7-3 to TRBJ2-3; a weak D match, TRBD2 (7 bases). The CDR3 has 18 residues. Germline V gene lookup returns CDR1 SGHTA and CDR2 FQGTGA. The germline V and J ends were trimmed by 0 bases and 5 bases, with 21 bases remaining between them. This CDR3 reads CASSLTRGGRKMGDTQYF. The CDR3 coding sequence is TGTGCCAGCAGCTTAACAAGGGGGGGACGTAAAATGGGAGATACGCAGTATTTT.

V usage is TRBV5-6 and J usage is TRBJ1-1; D may be TRBD1 (6 bases). Germline CDR1 reads SGHDT; CDR2 reads YYEEEE. The CDR3 length is 14 residues. V lost 4 bases, J lost 5 bases, and 15 bases lay in between. The CDR3 coding sequence is TGTGCCAGCAGCGGGGCAGGGGAGGGGACTGAAGCTTTCTTT. Translating gives CASSGAGEGTEAFF.

This chain joins TRBV6-5 and TRBJ1-3; D gene uncertain. This CDR3 region has 15 residues. The V and J ends lost 6 bases and 0 bases respectively, with 12 bases between them. CDR1 MNHEY and CDR2 SVGAGI come from the germline V gene. CDR3 in DNA: TGTGCCAGCAGACCACAACCCAGCTCTGGAAACACCATATATTTT. It translates to CASRPQPSSGNTIYF.

The rearrangement joins TRBV27 to TRBJ1-2; D is undetermined. The CDR3 is made up of 13 amino acids. CDR1 and CDR2 from the germline V gene are MNHEY and SMNVEV (reference sequence). V was clipped by 5 bases and J by 5 bases, with 12 bases between them. The CDR3 region has the DNA TGTGCCAGCAGTCCCACGGGATTTTATGGCTACACCTTC. Its translation: CASSPTGFYGYTF.

V and J are TRBV19 and TRBJ2-5; perhaps TRBD2 as D (6 bases). Germline loops: CDR1 LNHDA, CDR2 SQIVND (reference sequence). This CDR3 has 13 residues. Between the trimmed V and J ends, which lost 7 bases and 3 bases, there was a span of 12 bases. The CDR3 DNA is TGTGCCAGTACAGGGAGGTTCAAAGAGACCCAGTACTTC. Its protein product is CASTGRFKETQYF.

This chain connects TRBV24-1 to TRBJ2-7, with TRBD2 as a possible D gene (6 bases). Trimming removed 9 bases at V and 0 bases at J, with 11 bases between. The CDR3 contains 13 residues. CDR1 is KGHDR, CDR2 SFDVKD, per germline. CDR3 loop: CATLAGSSYEQYF. In DNA form, the CDR3 reads TGTGCCACCTTGGCGGGGAGCTCCTACGAGCAGTACTTC.

This chain joins TRBV7-3 and TRBJ2-5; 8 bases are shared with TRBD2. Germline CDR1 SGHTA, CDR2 FQGTGA. The V segment lost 5 bases and the J segment 3 bases; nucleotides outside the gene matches: 5. The CDR3 is 14 residues long. DNA of the CDR3: TGTGCCAGCAGCCCCCAGCGGGGGAAAGAGACCCAGTACTTC. Residues: CASSPQRGKETQYF. The entire variable domain, with the rest obtained from reference TRBV7-3 and TRBJ2-5, is as follows: GAGVSQTPSNKVTEKGKYVELRCDPISGHTALYWYRQSLGQGPEFLIYFQGTGAADDSGLPNDRFFAVRPEGSVSTLKIQRTERGDSAVYLCASSPQRGKETQYFGPGTRLLVL.

V and J are TRBV2 and TRBJ2-2, with D perhaps TRBD1 (6 bases). The CDR3 has 16 amino acids. Germline CDR1 and CDR2: SNHLY and FYNNEI. Between the trimmed V and J ends, which lost 5 bases and 1 base, there was a span of 14 bases. CDR3 amino acids: CASSQQGPLNTGELFF. The CDR3 DNA sequence: TGTGCCAGCAGTCAACAGGGTCCACTGAACACCGGGGAGCTGTTTTTT.

V is TRBV3-1 (or the pseudogene TRBV3-2) and J is TRBJ1-2; maybe TRBD1 (5 bases). Per germline, CDR1 LGHDT and CDR2 YNNKEL (reference sequence). The CDR3 length is 15 residues. Trimming stripped 0 bases from V and 5 bases from J, with 13 bases between. CDR3 nucleotide sequence: TGTGCCAGCAGCCAAGACGGCAGGGTCGGATATGGCTACACCTTC. It is translated as CASSQDGRVGYGYTF.

The chain employs TRBV3-1 (or the pseudogene TRBV3-2) and TRBJ1-2; 8 nucleotides line up with TRBD1. CDR1 and CDR2 (germline): LGHDT, YNNKEL (reference sequence). There are 13 residues in the CDR3. The V gene end was trimmed by 6 bases and the J gene end by 8 bases; junction bases not matched to a gene: 8. CDR3 loop: CASSQGQAHGYTF. The CDR3 DNA follows: TGTGCCAGCAGTCAGGGACAGGCTCACGGCTACACCTTC.

The DNA for the CDR3 is TGTGCCAGCAGCTTAGCGGGGGGGGCGAACACCGGGGAGCTGTTTTTT. The encoded protein is CASSLAGGANTGELFF. The V gene is TRBV11-2, the J gene TRBJ2-2; 8 nucleotides agree with TRBD2. V shed 1 base and J 0 bases; nucleotides not matched to a gene: 1. CDR1 and CDR2 from the germline V gene are SGHAT and FQNNGV. The CDR3 contains 16 residues. Full variable domain (rest looked up from reference TRBV11-2 and TRBJ2-2): EAGVAQSPRYKIIEKRQSVAFWCNPISGHATLYWYQQILGQGPKLLIQFQNNGVVDDSQLPKDRFSAERLKGVDSTLKIQPAKLEDSAVYLCASSLAGGANTGELFFGEGSRLTVL.

This chain links TRBV15 with TRBJ2-3; 7 bases fit TRBD2. Trimming removed 5 bases from V and 7 bases from J; junction bases left unmatched: 9. Germline CDR1 LNHNV, CDR2 YYDKDF (reference sequence). The CDR3 runs 14 residues. The CDR3 coding sequence is TGTGCCACCAGCCTTAGCGGGTCCTGGAATACGCAGTATTTT. Its translation: CATSLSGSWNTQYF. Based on the CDR3 plus reference TRBV15 and TRBJ2-3, the full variable domain is DAMVIQNPRYQVTQFGKPVTLSCSQTLNHNVMYWYQQKSSQAPKLLFHYYDKDFNNEADTPDNFQSRRPNTSFCFLDIRSPGLGDTAMYLCATSLSGSWNTQYFGPGTRLTVL.

The chain employs TRBV18 and TRBJ2-7, with D possibly matching TRBD1 (5 bases). The V gene's germline CDR1 is KGHSH and CDR2 LQKENI. The CDR3 consists of 11 residues. V was cut by 6 bases and J by 6 bases, with 9 bases left in between. The CDR3 DNA is TGTGCCAGCTCCTCAGGGATCGAGCAGTACTTC. Protein sequence: CASSSGIEQYF.

The chain employs TRBV19 and TRBJ1-1, with a tentative D call TRBD1 (5 bases). The CDR3 is 13 amino acids. Germline CDR1 is LNHDA and CDR2 is SQIVND (reference sequence). V lost 7 bases to trimming and J lost 1 base, with 10 bases between them. The CDR3 coding sequence is TGTGCCAGTACCTTCACAGGGAACACTGAAGCTTTCTTT. It is translated as CASTFTGNTEAFF.

This clone was seen more than once but under ten times. The V call is TRBV27, the J call TRBJ2-1, with 11 bases fitting TRBD2. CDR1 MNHEY and CDR2 SMNVEV come from the germline V gene (reference sequence). Trimming took 1 base from V and 7 from J; bases not matched to a gene: 6. The CDR3 covers 16 residues. The CDR3 reads CASSLLLAGGLNEQFF. CDR3 DNA: TGTGCCAGCAGTTTATTGCTAGCGGGGGGCCTTAATGAGCAGTTCTTC.

The J gene is TRBJ1-2, the V gene TRBV2; weak D call: TRBD1 (6 bases). The CDR3 contains 12 residues. Germline V gene data show CDR1 as SNHLY and CDR2 as FYNNEI. Between the trimmed V and J ends, which lost 5 bases and 7 bases, there was a span of 11 bases. The CDR3 nucleotides read TGTGCCAGCAGTCAGGGGTTGGGTGGCTACACCTTC. Protein product: CASSQGLGGYTF.

V usage is TRBV10-1 and J usage is TRBJ1-6; D gene unclear. The V gene lost 0 bases and the J gene lost 6 bases, with 6 bases spanning the gap. This CDR3 contains 14 residues. CDR1 and CDR2 (germline): WNHNN, SYGVQD (reference sequence). The CDR3 coding sequence is TGCGCCAGCAGTGAGTCCCAGATTAATTCACCCCTCCACTTT. It translates to CASSESQINSPLHF.

This sequence joins TRBV3-1 (or the pseudogene TRBV3-2) and TRBJ1-5; D is undetermined. Trimming removed 5 bases at V and 0 bases at J, with 8 bases between. Germline V CDR1 and CDR2: LGHDT, YNNKEL (reference sequence). This CDR3 is built from 14 residues. CDR3 amino acids: CASSSQHSNQPQHF. As DNA, the CDR3 is TGTGCCAGCAGCTCCCAACATAGCAATCAGCCCCAGCATTTT.

The rearrangement links TRBV19 to TRBJ1-4; 8 nucleotides align to TRBD1. The length of the CDR3 is 17 residues. Germline assignment: CDR1 LNHDA and CDR2 SQIVND (reference sequence). J lost 6 bases, V lost 7 bases, and 16 bases had no gene match. CDR3 in amino acids: CASKRTGFGGIYEKLFF. As DNA, the CDR3 is TGTGCCAGTAAGCGGACAGGGTTTGGGGGCATTTATGAAAAACTGTTTTTT.

The CDR3 coding sequence is TGTGCCAGCAGCCAAGATCGACAGGGCACTGAAGCTTTCTTT. This encodes CASSQDRQGTEAFF. This rearrangement joins TRBV3-1 (or the pseudogene TRBV3-2) to TRBJ1-1; 7 bases line up with TRBD1. The CDR3 is made up of 14 amino acids. V dropped 0 bases and J dropped 4; count of bases not matched to a gene: 2. Germline loops: CDR1 LGHDT, CDR2 YNNKEL (reference sequence).